The 27 T cell receptor beta chains in this list originate from one sample, sequenced in a study of T cells after yellow fever vaccination. TCRdb called the 5' RACE reads again in MiXCR, with one record for every CDR3 protein. The table shows 550,000 to 750,000 distinct CDR3 sequences, with about 14% occurring only once. This material consisted of PBMCs, taken on the day of the yellow fever booster vaccination. These receptor sequences come from a man aged 25 to 45 who received the YFV17D yellow fever vaccine.

This clonotype was counted a few times. The CDR3 DNA follows: TGCGCCAGCAGCTGGGACAGCTCCTACAATGAGCAGTTCTTC. This sequence encodes CASSWDSSYNEQFF. The chain employs TRBV5-1 and TRBJ2-1, with 7 positions matching TRBD1. CDR3 size: 14 residues. CDR1 is SGHRS and CDR2 is YFSETQ in the germline V gene. Trimming removed 3 bases from V and 0 bases from J; junction bases left unmatched: 0.

The gene calls are TRBV20-1 and TRBJ2-7, with a tentative D call TRBD2 (5 bases). Trimming stripped 3 bases from V and 1 base from J, with 10 bases between. CDR3 length: 13 amino acids. Germline V lookup: CDR1 DFQATT, CDR2 SNEGSKA (reference sequence). The CDR3 sequence is CSARDWLSYEQYF. As DNA, the CDR3 is TGCAGTGCTAGGGACTGGCTATCCTACGAGCAGTACTTC.

This chain uses TRBV7-6 with TRBJ2-1; a possible D gene is TRBD2 (5 bases). The germline CDR1 and CDR2 sequences are SGHVS and FNYEAQ. This CDR3 contains 15 residues. The V and J ends lost 2 bases and 6 bases respectively, with 14 bases between them. The CDR3 protein is CASSLMAVEGNEQFF. DNA of the CDR3: TGTGCCAGCAGCTTAATGGCCGTTGAGGGCAATGAGCAGTTCTTC.

This clonotype was counted a few times. The chain joins TRBV12-3 or TRBV12-4 to TRBJ2-3; D perhaps matches TRBD1 (6 bases). Trimming removed 7 bases at V and 1 base at J, with 15 bases between. This CDR3 region has 15 residues. The CDR3 DNA reads as TGTGCCAGCAAGACCCGGGACACCCGCACAGATACGCAGTATTTT. Protein: CASKTRDTRTDTQYF.

The rearrangement joins TRBV25-1 to TRBJ2-4; the D is unclear. The V and J ends lost 2 bases and 0 bases respectively, with 11 bases between them. Per the germline V gene, CDR1 is MGHDK and CDR2 is SYGVNS. The CDR3 sequence is 16 residues long. The CDR3 DNA reads TGTGCCAGCAGTGAAAAGGGTACACTAGCCAAAAACATTCAGTACTTC. Residues: CASSEKGTLAKNIQYF.

This clonotype appeared many times. The CDR3 loop reads CASSPDDYEQYF. DNA of the CDR3: TGCGCCAGCAGCCCCGACGACTACGAGCAGTACTTC. V and J are TRBV5-1 and TRBJ2-7, with no clear D. Trimming took off 4 bases at V and 3 bases at J, with 8 bases between the two ends. CDR1 and CDR2 (germline): SGHRS, YFSETQ. CDR3 length: 12 amino acids.

This clonotype was seen repeatedly, ten times or more. V usage is TRBV15 and J usage is TRBJ1-1; 8 nucleotides align to TRBD1. Trimming removed 4 bases from V and 4 bases from J; junction bases left unmatched: 8. The CDR3 extends over 15 amino acids. From germline, CDR1 is LNHNV and CDR2 YYDKDF (reference sequence). The CDR3 protein is CATSKNRQGTTEAFF. The CDR3 coding sequence is TGTGCCACCAGCAAAAACCGACAGGGGACCACTGAAGCTTTCTTT.

This rearrangement joins TRBV5-6 to TRBJ2-7, with D uncertain. The CDR3 loop spans 11 amino acids. Trimming shortened V by 3 bases and J by 12 bases, and 13 bases separated the two germline ends. Per the germline V gene, CDR1 is SGHDT and CDR2 is YYEEEE. In DNA form, the CDR3 reads TGTGCCAGCAGCTATGGACCGAGAGCGTACTTC. The encoded protein is CASSYGPRAYF.

This clonotype came up a few times. The chain joins TRBV9 to TRBJ2-1; D ambiguous. V was pared by 0 bases and J by 0 bases, with 16 bases between. Germline V gene data show CDR1 as SGDLS and CDR2 as YYNGEE. This CDR3 spans 18 amino acids. As DNA, the CDR3 is TGTGCCAGCAGCGTAGCTACGTCGAGACCGAGCTCCTACAATGAGCAGTTCTTC. It yields the protein CASSVATSRPSSYNEQFF. Drawing the rest from reference TRBV9 and TRBJ2-1, the complete variable domain is DSGVTQTPKHLITATGQRVTLRCSPRSGDLSVYWYQQSLDQGLQFLIQYYNGEERAKGNILERFSAQQFPDLHSELNLSSLELGDSALYFCASSVATSRPSSYNEQFFGPGTRLTVL.

This clonotype was counted many times. The chain combines TRBV7-2 with TRBJ2-7, with D unclear. V was cut by 1 base and J by 1 base, with 11 bases left in between. The CDR3 contains 15 residues. In germline, CDR1 is SGHTA, CDR2 FQGNSA. DNA of the CDR3: TGTGCCAGCAGCTTAGATCGCGGTTTGTCCTACGAGCAGTACTTC. Amino acid sequence: CASSLDRGLSYEQYF.

This chain connects TRBV5-1 to TRBJ2-1, with 10 nucleotides matching TRBD1. The germline V gene encodes CDR1 SGHRS and CDR2 YFSETQ. This CDR3 region has 14 residues. The V segment lost 3 bases and the J segment 6 bases; nucleotides outside the gene matches: 3. In DNA, the CDR3 is TGCGCCAGCAGCTACCGGGACAGGGGCAATGAGCAGTTCTTC. Translated: CASSYRDRGNEQFF.

In its sample, this clonotype was seen a few times. This chain uses TRBV5-1 with TRBJ2-4, with 8 bases identical to TRBD1. Trimming at V came to 1 base and at J to 9 bases, leaving 9 bases not matched to a gene. Germline CDR1 and CDR2: SGHRS and YFSETQ. This CDR3 contains 15 residues. The CDR3 nucleotides read TGCGCCAGCAGCTTGAGCCTTGGACAGGGTGCCATTCAGTACTTC. Protein sequence: CASSLSLGQGAIQYF. Full variable domain (rest looked up from reference TRBV5-1 and TRBJ2-4): KAGVTQTPRYLIKTRGQQVTLSCSPISGHRSVSWYQQTPGQGLQFLFEYFSETQRNKGNFPGRFSGRQFSNSRSEMNVSTLELGDSALYLCASSLSLGQGAIQYFGAGTRLSVL.

This clonotype has only a few counts. The chain carries TRBV7-9 and TRBJ2-7, with 8 bases aligning to TRBD1. The CDR3 consists of 15 residues. Germline assignment: CDR1 SEHNR and CDR2 FQNEAQ (reference sequence). Germline trimming cut 5 bases from V and 3 bases from J; bases unmatched to any gene: 9. This chain's CDR3 is CASSTTGATHYEQYF. In DNA form, the CDR3 reads TGTGCCAGCAGCACGACAGGGGCGACCCACTACGAGCAGTACTTC.

This clonotype was counted ten times or more. The V call is TRBV12-3 or TRBV12-4, the J call TRBJ1-2; no clear D. The CDR3 has 13 amino acids. Trimming stripped 4 bases from V and 4 bases from J, with 10 bases between. The CDR3 DNA follows: TGTGCCAGCAGTTCCCCCGCGTTCTATGGCTACACCTTC. It codes for CASSSPAFYGYTF.

The chain combines TRBV5-4 with TRBJ2-2; no reliable D call. Germline CDR1 and CDR2: SGHNT and YYREEE (reference sequence). The germline V and J ends were trimmed by 4 bases and 5 bases, with 6 bases remaining between them. The CDR3 is 12 amino acids. DNA for the CDR3: TGTGCCAGCAGCATAAAGACCGGGGAGCTGTTTTTT. Encoded protein: CASSIKTGELFF.

The chain carries TRBV5-1 and TRBJ2-1, with TRBD2 as a possible D gene (6 bases). The CDR3 covers 14 residues. Per the germline V gene, CDR1 is SGHRS and CDR2 is YFSETQ. V gave up 0 bases and J gave up 7 bases, with 11 bases separating them. This CDR3 is CASSLDSGPNEQFF. CDR3 DNA: TGCGCCAGCAGCTTGGATAGCGGCCCTAATGAGCAGTTCTTC.

This CDR3 reads CSASALNSYEQYF. In DNA, the CDR3 is TGCAGCGCTAGTGCACTGAACTCCTACGAGCAGTACTTC. This chain links TRBV29-1 with TRBJ2-7; D unresolved. CDR3 length equals 13 residues. Germline V gives CDR1 SQVTM, CDR2 ANQGSEA. The V and J ends lost 7 bases and 0 bases respectively, with 13 bases between them.

The gene calls are TRBV2 and TRBJ2-7, with TRBD1 identical over 8 bases. The CDR3 covers 13 residues. J lost 6 bases, V lost 4 bases, and 5 bases had no gene match. Per germline, CDR1 SNHLY and CDR2 FYNNEI. CDR3 residues: CASSGDRGSEQYF. In DNA form, the CDR3 reads TGTGCCAGCAGTGGCGACAGGGGTAGCGAGCAGTACTTC. Full variable domain (rest looked up from reference TRBV2 and TRBJ2-7): EPEVTQTPSHQVTQMGQEVILRCVPISNHLYFYWYRQILGQKVEFLVSFYNNEISEKSEIFDDQFSVERPDGSNFTLKIRSTKLEDSAMYFCASSGDRGSEQYFGPGTRLTVT.

This sequence joins TRBV28 and TRBJ2-1, with 10 bases that match TRBD2. This CDR3 region has 14 residues. The V segment lost 6 bases and the J segment 7 bases; nucleotides outside the gene matches: 6. Looked up from germline, CDR1 is MDHEN and CDR2 is SYDVKM. The CDR3 sequence is CASREREGENEQFF. In nucleotides, the CDR3 is TGTGCCAGCAGAGAGCGGGAGGGCGAAAATGAGCAGTTCTTC.

This clonotype was picked up a small number of times. The chain has TRBV7-6 and TRBJ2-3, with D uncertain. CDR3 length: 16 amino acids. Looked up from germline, CDR1 is SGHVS and CDR2 is FNYEAQ. Trimming pared 5 bases from V and 2 bases from J, leaving 17 bases between. CDR3 coding DNA: TGTGCCAGCAGCCAAACCGACTTGTCTTCCACAGATACGCAGTATTTT. This encodes CASSQTDLSSTDTQYF.

This clonotype has a handful of counts. The gene calls are TRBV6-2 or TRBV6-3 and TRBJ2-7; no definite D call. V was shortened by 2 bases and J by 0 bases, with 11 bases between the two germline ends. This CDR3 spans 15 amino acids. Germline V CDR1 and CDR2: MNHEY, SVGEGT. Here the CDR3 reads CASSYAGLNSYEQYF. CDR3 coding DNA: TGTGCCAGCAGTTACGCTGGCCTAAACTCCTACGAGCAGTACTTC.

This clonotype occurred a few times. V gene TRBV18 combines with J gene TRBJ1-1; 8 bases align to TRBD1. The CDR3 sequence is 16 residues long. The ends lost 0 bases at V and 3 bases at J; junction bases unmatched: 6. Germline-derived CDR1 and CDR2 are KGHSH and LQKENI. The DNA of the CDR3 is TGTGCCAGCTCACCACCGGACAGGGCCTGGGACACTGAAGCTTTCTTT. Amino acids: CASSPPDRAWDTEAFF.

This clonotype was picked up many times. The CDR3 sequence: CAILGQAAGSYEQYF. In DNA form, the CDR3 reads TGTGCCATCTTAGGACAGGCAGCGGGCTCCTACGAGCAGTACTTC. This rearrangement joins TRBV10-3 to TRBJ2-7; perhaps TRBD1 as D (7 bases). Trimming took 8 bases from V and 0 from J, leaving 17 bases between them. This CDR3 spans 15 amino acids. Germline-derived CDR1 and CDR2 are ENHRY and SYGVKD.

The gene calls are TRBV7-9 and TRBJ2-7; D remains ambiguous. The CDR3 totals 12 residues. Looked up from germline, CDR1 is SEHNR and CDR2 is FQNEAQ (reference sequence). V lost 3 bases to trimming and J lost 7 bases, with 10 bases between them. The CDR3 protein is CASSFAPWEQYF. Written as DNA, the CDR3 is TGTGCCAGCAGCTTCGCCCCGTGGGAGCAGTACTTC.

This clonotype was seen more than once but under ten times. J is TRBJ1-6 and V is TRBV5-1, with D uncertain. Germline lookup yields CDR1 SGHRS and CDR2 YFSETQ. The CDR3 covers 13 residues. V was cut by 7 bases and J by 7 bases, with 12 bases left in between. The chain's CDR3 is CASRGAPNSPLHF. In DNA, the CDR3 is TGCGCCAGCCGGGGAGCCCCCAATTCACCCCTCCACTTT.

This clonotype occurred a few times. The chain joins TRBV18 to TRBJ2-5; the match to TRBD1 covers 8 bases. The V gene end was trimmed by 5 bases and the J gene end by 1 base; junction bases not matched to a gene: 3. Germline-derived CDR1 and CDR2 are KGHSH and LQKENI. CDR3 length: 14 amino acids. The CDR3, as DNA: TGTGCCAGCTCATGGACAGGGATCCAAGAGACCCAGTACTTC. It translates to CASSWTGIQETQYF.

The V gene is TRBV18, the J gene TRBJ2-7; 10 bases are shared with TRBD2. The CDR3 totals 14 residues. J gave up 7 bases and V 3 bases, and 6 bases lay outside the gene matches. Per the germline V gene, CDR1 is KGHSH and CDR2 is LQKENI. The CDR3 spells CASSPQRLAGEQYF. CDR3 DNA: TGTGCCAGCTCACCCCAGCGACTAGCGGGTGAGCAGTACTTC.